These 15 T cell receptor beta chains came from one sample sequenced in a study of beta chain features in type 1 diabetes. Of the isolated RNA, all was reverse transcribed, and so the sequenced material was expressed TCRB transcripts. Profiling relied on immunoSEQ multiplex PCR, and the TCRdb table lists in-frame clones only, not all of them. Among about 240,000 clones listed, about 26% were seen once. Sequencing was performed on central memory CD4+ T cells from blood. The receptors were gathered from a man between 25 and 39 years old in good health.

The chain employs TRBV30 and TRBJ2-5, with TRBD2 matching over 7 bases. The closer fit of TRBJ2-7 to the DNA end suggests the J call may be wrong. This CDR3 spans 13 amino acids. Germline V CDR1 and CDR2: GTSNPN, SVGIG (reference sequence). CDR3 loop: CAWDPGRYNEQYF. For the CDR3, the DNA is TGTGCCTGGGACCCCGGGAGGTACAACGAGCAGTACTTC.

This clone has a handful of counts. The V and J genes are TRBV4-3 and TRBJ2-7; 8 bases are shared with TRBD2. The CDR3 sequence is 16 residues long. CDR1 is LGHNA, CDR2 YSLEER, per germline. The V segment lost 0 bases and the J segment 2 bases; nucleotides outside the gene matches: 6. CDR3 amino acids: CASSQDRNSGTYEQYF. The CDR3 DNA sequence: TGCGCCAGCAGCCAAGATCGGAATAGCGGGACCTACGAGCAGTACTTC.

This clone was recorded a few times. The V call is TRBV23-1, the J call TRBJ2-2; TRBD1 is a possible D gene (6 bases). TRBV23-1 is recorded as an ORF, its role being uncertain. V lost 10 bases and J lost 4, with 16 bases in between. The CDR3 is 14 amino acids. CDR3 amino acids: CAMPGQIPTGELFF. CDR3 in DNA: TGCGCCATGCCCGGACAGATACCCACCGGGGAGCTGTTTTTT.

In this sample, this clone turned up a few times. The sample contains more than one DNA sequence encoding this CDR3. The chain recombines TRBV5-1 with TRBJ1-6; D might be TRBD1 (6 bases). The CDR3 is 15 amino acids. Germline V gene lookup returns CDR1 SGHRS and CDR2 YFSETQ. Trimming shortened V by 3 bases and J by 3 bases, and 10 bases separated the two germline ends. CDR3 protein: CASSSGQNYNSPLHF. In DNA, the CDR3 is TGCGCCAGCAGCTCCGGACAGAACTATAATTCACCCCTCCACTTT.

The chain recombines TRBV7-2 with TRBJ2-7; D unresolved. The germline gives CDR1 SGHTA, CDR2 FQGNSA. The V gene lost 5 bases and the J gene lost 3 bases, with 11 bases spanning the gap. The CDR3 sequence is 13 residues long. The CDR3 region is CASSPRTGYEQYF. The CDR3 DNA sequence: TGTGCCAGCAGCCCCCGGACGGGCTACGAGCAGTACTTC.

In its sample, this clone was seen many times. The gene calls are TRBV7-6 and TRBJ2-1, with a weak D call TRBD1 (8 bases). The CDR3 is 14 amino acids. V gave up 5 bases and J gave up 9 bases, with 17 bases separating them. The V gene's germline CDR1 is SGHVS and CDR2 FNYEAQ. Written as DNA, the CDR3 is TGTGCCAGCAGCCCCCGGACAGGGAGGGGTGAGCAGTTCTTC. It specifies CASSPRTGRGEQFF.

The chain couples TRBV5-4 to TRBJ2-2; maybe TRBD2 (5 bases). The CDR3 covers 15 residues. Germline lookup yields CDR1 SGHNT and CDR2 YYREEE (reference sequence). Trimming cost V 0 bases and J 3 bases, with 9 bases left between them. In nucleotides, the CDR3 is TGTGCCAGCAGCTTGGACGGGGATTACACCGGGGAGCTGTTTTTT. This codes for CASSLDGDYTGELFF.

The V call is TRBV6-6, the J call TRBJ2-1; 11 nucleotides line up with TRBD2. J gave up 8 bases and V 6 bases, and 6 bases lay outside the gene matches. The length of the CDR3 is 14 residues. CDR1 MNHNY and CDR2 SVGAGI come from the germline V gene (reference sequence). DNA for the CDR3: TGTGCCAGCAGATTAGCGGGAGGGCCAGATGAGCAGTTCTTC. Encoded protein: CASRLAGGPDEQFF.

The chain carries TRBV30 and TRBJ2-5; D ambiguous. Trimming removed 8 bases at V and 1 base at J, with 14 bases between. The CDR3 sequence is 13 residues long. Germline CDR1 is GTSNPN and CDR2 is SVGIG (reference sequence). CDR3 sequence reads: CATSVWGQETQYF. In DNA, the CDR3 is TGTGCCACATCGGTTTGGGGCCAAGAGACCCAGTACTTC.

This clone showed up just a few times. This chain joins TRBV7-2 and TRBJ2-3; unclear D gene. The V end was cut by 2 bases, the J end by 6 bases, with 9 bases between. CDR1 and CDR2 (germline): SGHTA, FQGNSA. This CDR3 spans 13 amino acids. The CDR3 protein is CASSLTRRDTQYF. The CDR3 nucleotides read TGTGCCAGCAGCTTAACCCGCAGGGATACGCAGTATTTT.

Notes on this clone: It may be a read error: a sequence one base away is much more abundant. This specimen includes other DNA sequences encoding the same CDR3. This sequence joins TRBV28 and TRBJ2-6; maybe TRBD1 (8 bases). This CDR3 has 17 amino acids. Germline values: CDR1 MDHEN, CDR2 SYDVKM. The V end lost 8 bases, the J end lost 0 bases, and 17 bases lay between the germline ends. The CDR3 protein is CASLSQGGHSGANVLTF. The CDR3 nucleotides are TGTGCCAGCCTGTCACAGGGGGGGCACTCTGGGGCCAACGTCCTGACTTTC.

The chain carries TRBV7-9 and TRBJ2-7, with TRBD1 matching 7 bases. The CDR3 totals 15 residues. V lost 4 bases to trimming and J lost 9 bases; unmatched junction nucleotides: 15. The germline V gene has CDR1 SEHNR and CDR2 FQNEAQ (reference sequence). The CDR3 here is CASSWGTEIFGGQYF. The CDR3, as DNA: TGTGCCAGCAGCTGGGGGACAGAGATATTCGGCGGGCAGTACTTC.

This chain links TRBV6-5 with TRBJ2-5; D is unclear. V shed 0 bases and J shed 5 bases, with 4 bases lying between them. The CDR3 covers 12 residues. From germline, CDR1 is MNHEY and CDR2 SVGAGI. CDR3 sequence: CASSYSGETQYF. The CDR3 DNA is TGTGCCAGCAGTTACTCCGGGGAGACCCAGTACTTC.

The chain carries TRBV7-2 and TRBJ2-1, with 11 nucleotides matching TRBD2. The CDR3 loop spans 15 amino acids. V was pared by 6 bases and J by 4 bases, with 5 bases of the junction left unmatched. In germline, CDR1 is SGHTA, CDR2 FQGNSA. The CDR3 here is CASRVTSGAYNEQFF. In nucleotides, the CDR3 is TGTGCCAGCAGAGTGACTAGCGGGGCTTACAATGAGCAGTTCTTC.

This clone was detected a few times. The V call is TRBV6-1, the J call TRBJ2-1; D unresolved. The CDR3 sequence is 12 residues long. Germline loops: CDR1 MNHNS, CDR2 SASEGT. V lost 8 bases and J 4 bases, leaving 9 bases between the germline ends. CDR3 nucleotides: TGTGCCAGCGATATGGGGTACAATGAGCAGTTCTTC. Translated, it gives CASDMGYNEQFF.